This T cell receptor beta chain was retrieved from a study of T cell repertoires in cytomegalovirus infection. In the study overall: Through public TCR beta signatures, both CMV infection and matching HLA type were indicated.

Germline CDR1 reads MGHRA; CDR2 reads YSYEKL. Trimming removed 4 bases from V and 1 base from J, with 16 bases in between. The CDR3 totals 16 residues. Concerning this clonotype itself: Its specificity is unknown.

Study conclusions and caveats: CMV-specific HLA-C-restricted TCR beta clonotypes dominated the ex vivo response.

MiXCR, applied by TCRdb to the reads, yields one record per CDR3 protein. The sample lists 500,000 or so distinct CDR3 sequences, about 17% occurring once. The source material was CD8+ T cells from PBMCs. The clonotype comes from a human donor in good health (CMV status not recorded). Some clones in this sample may be carry-over from other donors' samples. The V call is TRBV4-1, the J call TRBJ1-1; tentatively, D is TRBD1 (5 bases). The CDR3 here is CASSRIRGRENTEAFF. The DNA for the CDR3 is TGCGCCAGCAGCCGTATTAGGGGCAGGGAGAACACTGAAGCTTTCTTT.